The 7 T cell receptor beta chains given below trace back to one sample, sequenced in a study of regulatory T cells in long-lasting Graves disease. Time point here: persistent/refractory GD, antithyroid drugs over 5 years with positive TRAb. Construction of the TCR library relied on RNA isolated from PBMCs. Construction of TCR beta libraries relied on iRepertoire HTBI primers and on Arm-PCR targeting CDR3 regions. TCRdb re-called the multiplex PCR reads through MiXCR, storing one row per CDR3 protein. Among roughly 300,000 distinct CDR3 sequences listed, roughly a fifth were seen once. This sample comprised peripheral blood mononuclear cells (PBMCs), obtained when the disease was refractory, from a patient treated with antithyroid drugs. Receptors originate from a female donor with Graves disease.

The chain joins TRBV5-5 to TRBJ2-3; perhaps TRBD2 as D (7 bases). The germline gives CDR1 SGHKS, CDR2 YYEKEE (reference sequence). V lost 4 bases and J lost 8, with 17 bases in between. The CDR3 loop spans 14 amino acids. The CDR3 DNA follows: TGTGCCAGCAGCACAGGACTAGGGGGAGGTACGCAGTATTTT. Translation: CASSTGLGGGTQYF.

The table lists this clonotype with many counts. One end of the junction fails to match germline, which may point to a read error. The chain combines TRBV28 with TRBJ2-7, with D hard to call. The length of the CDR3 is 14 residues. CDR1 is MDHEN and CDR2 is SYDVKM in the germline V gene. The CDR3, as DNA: TGTGCCAACAGTTTTCCAAGACACGCCCGGGAGCAGTACTTC. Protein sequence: CANSFPRHAREQYF. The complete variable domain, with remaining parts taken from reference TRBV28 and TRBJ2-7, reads DVKVTQSSRYLVKRTGEKVFLECVQDMDHENMFWYRQDPGLGLRLIYFSYDVKMKEKGDIPEGYSVSREKKERFSLILESASTNQTSMYLCANSFPRHAREQYFGPGTRLTVT.

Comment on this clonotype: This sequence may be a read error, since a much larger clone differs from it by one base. The CDR3 DNA sequence: TGTGCCAGCTCCGGGACAGAGAAAGGGACCCAGTACTTC. Its protein product is CASSGTEKGTQYF. This rearrangement joins TRBV18 to TRBJ2-5; 7 bases line up with TRBD1. Unmatched junction bases numbered 8, after V lost 6 bases and J lost 7 bases. There are 13 residues in the CDR3. Germline V gene data show CDR1 as KGHSH and CDR2 as LQKENI.

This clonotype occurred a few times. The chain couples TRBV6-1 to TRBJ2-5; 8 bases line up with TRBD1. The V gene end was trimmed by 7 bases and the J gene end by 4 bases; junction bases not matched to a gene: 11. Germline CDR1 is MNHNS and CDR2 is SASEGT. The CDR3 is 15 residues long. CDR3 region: CASTTGQGGRETQYF. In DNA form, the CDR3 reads TGTGCCAGCACCACCGGACAGGGTGGACGAGAGACCCAGTACTTC.

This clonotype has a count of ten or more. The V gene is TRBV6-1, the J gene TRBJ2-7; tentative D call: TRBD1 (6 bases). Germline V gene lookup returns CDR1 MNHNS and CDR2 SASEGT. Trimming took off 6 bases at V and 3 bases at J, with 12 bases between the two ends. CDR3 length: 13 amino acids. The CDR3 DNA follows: TGTGCCAGCAGACAGGGTAATGGCTACGAGCAGTACTTC. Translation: CASRQGNGYEQYF.

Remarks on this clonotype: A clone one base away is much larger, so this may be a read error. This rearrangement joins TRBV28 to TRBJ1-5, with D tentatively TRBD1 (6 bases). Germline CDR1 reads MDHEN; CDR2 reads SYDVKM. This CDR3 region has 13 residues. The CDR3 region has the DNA TGTGTCAGCAGTCCTCAGGGGTATCAGCCCCAGCATTTT. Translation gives CVSSPQGYQPQHF.

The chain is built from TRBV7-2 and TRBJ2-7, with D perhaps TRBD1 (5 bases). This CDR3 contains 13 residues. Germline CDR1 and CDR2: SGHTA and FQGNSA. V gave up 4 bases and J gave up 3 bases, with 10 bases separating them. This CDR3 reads CASSSRQNYEQYF. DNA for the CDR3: TGTGCCAGCAGCTCCCGACAGAACTACGAGCAGTACTTC.